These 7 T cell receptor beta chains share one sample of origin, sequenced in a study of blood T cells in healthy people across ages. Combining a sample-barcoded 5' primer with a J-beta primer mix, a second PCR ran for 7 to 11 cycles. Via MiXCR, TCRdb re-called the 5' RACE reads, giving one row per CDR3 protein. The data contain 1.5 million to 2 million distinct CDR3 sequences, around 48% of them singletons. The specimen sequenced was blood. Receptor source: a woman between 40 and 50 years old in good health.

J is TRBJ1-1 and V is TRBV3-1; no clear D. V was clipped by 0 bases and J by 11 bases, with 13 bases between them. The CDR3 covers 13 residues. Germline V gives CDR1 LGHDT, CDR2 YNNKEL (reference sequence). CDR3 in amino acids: CASSQDQKGMAFF. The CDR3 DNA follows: TGTGCCAGCAGCCAAGATCAGAAGGGCATGGCTTTCTTT.

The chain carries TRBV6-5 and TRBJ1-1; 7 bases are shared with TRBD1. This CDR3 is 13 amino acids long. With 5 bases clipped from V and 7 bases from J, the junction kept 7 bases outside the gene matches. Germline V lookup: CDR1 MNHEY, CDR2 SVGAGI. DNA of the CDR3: TGTGCCAGCAGTCCTGGACAGGCTCTTGAAGCTTTCTTT. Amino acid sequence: CASSPGQALEAFF.

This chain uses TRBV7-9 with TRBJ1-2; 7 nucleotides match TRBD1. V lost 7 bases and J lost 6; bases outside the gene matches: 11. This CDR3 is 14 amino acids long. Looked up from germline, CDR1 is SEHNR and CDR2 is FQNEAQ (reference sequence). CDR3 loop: CASTVTGMNHGYTF. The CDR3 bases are TGTGCCAGCACCGTGACAGGGATGAACCATGGCTACACCTTC.

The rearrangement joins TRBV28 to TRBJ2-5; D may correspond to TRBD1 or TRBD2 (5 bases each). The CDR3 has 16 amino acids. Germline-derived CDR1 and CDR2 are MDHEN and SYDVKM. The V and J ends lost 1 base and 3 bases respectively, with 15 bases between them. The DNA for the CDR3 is TGTGCCAGCAGTTTATCGGTAGGGACCGCGAAAGAGACCCAGTACTTC. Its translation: CASSLSVGTAKETQYF.

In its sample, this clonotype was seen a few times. The DNA of the CDR3 is TGTGCCAGCAGCCGTCCCTCTACCGGGACAGGGTTAACAGATACGCAGTATTTT. Its protein is CASSRPSTGTGLTDTQYF. This chain connects TRBV27 to TRBJ2-3; TRBD1 matches at 9 bases. Germline assignment: CDR1 MNHEY and CDR2 SMNVEV (reference sequence). V lost 6 bases and J lost 3; bases outside the gene matches: 16. The CDR3 extends over 18 amino acids.

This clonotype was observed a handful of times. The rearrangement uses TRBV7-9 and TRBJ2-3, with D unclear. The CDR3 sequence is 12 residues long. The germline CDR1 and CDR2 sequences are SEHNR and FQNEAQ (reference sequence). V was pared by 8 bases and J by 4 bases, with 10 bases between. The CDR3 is CASVGYADTQYF. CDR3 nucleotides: TGTGCCAGCGTGGGTTACGCAGATACGCAGTATTTT.

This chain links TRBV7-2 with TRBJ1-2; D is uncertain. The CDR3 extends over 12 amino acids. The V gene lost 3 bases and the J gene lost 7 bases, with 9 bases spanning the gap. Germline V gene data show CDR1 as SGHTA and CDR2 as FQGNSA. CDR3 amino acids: CASSFGLLGYTF. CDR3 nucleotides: TGTGCCAGCAGCTTCGGCCTCCTTGGCTACACCTTC. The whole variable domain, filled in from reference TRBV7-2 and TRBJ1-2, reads GAGVSQSPSNKVTEKGKDVELRCDPISGHTALYWYRQSLGQGLEFLIYFQGNSAPDKSGLPSDRFSAERTGGSVSTLTIQRTQQEDSAVYLCASSFGLLGYTFGSGTRLTVV.